This T cell receptor beta chain was identified during a study of Graves' ophthalmopathy and Graves' hyperthyroidism. This clonotype has only one observation. V was pared by 3 bases and J by 6 bases, with 11 bases between. The CDR3 consists of 12 residues. From germline, CDR1 is DFQATT and CDR2 SNEGSKA (reference sequence). TCR beta CDR3 amplification used RNA transcripts. Second-round multiplex PCR came after first-round RT-PCR with HTBI primers. Via MiXCR, TCRdb re-called the multiplex PCR reads, giving one row per CDR3 protein. The sample carries about 600,000 distinct CDR3 sequences, just under 40% recorded once.

Sequenced material: peripheral blood or thyroid tissue (not recorded which). The receptor was isolated from an adult man with Graves' hyperthyroidism. This chain links TRBV20-1 with TRBJ1-2; D perhaps matches TRBD1 (5 bases). The CDR3 reads CSASQGENGYTF. The CDR3 DNA reads TGCAGTGCTAGTCAGGGAGAGAATGGCTACACCTTC.